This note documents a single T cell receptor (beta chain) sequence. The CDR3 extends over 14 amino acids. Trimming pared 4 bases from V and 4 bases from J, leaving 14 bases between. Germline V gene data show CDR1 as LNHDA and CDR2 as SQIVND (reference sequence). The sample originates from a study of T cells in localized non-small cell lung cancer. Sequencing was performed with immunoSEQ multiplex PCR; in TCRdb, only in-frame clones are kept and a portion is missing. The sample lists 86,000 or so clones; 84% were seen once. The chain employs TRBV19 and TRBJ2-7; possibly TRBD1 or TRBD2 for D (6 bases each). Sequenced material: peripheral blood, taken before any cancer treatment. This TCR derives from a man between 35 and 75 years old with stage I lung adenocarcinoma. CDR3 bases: TGTGCCAGTAGTAGCGGGACATCCTTATACGAGCAGTACTTC. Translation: CASSSGTSLYEQYF.